A single sample gave rise to the 14 T cell receptor beta chains below, sequenced in a study of a mutant IDH1 vaccine in newly diagnosed glioma (dated by TCRdb to about 2021). Read against the paper, the sample's time point label means: week 23, last vaccination. Each vaccine dose was 300 ug of a 20-mer mutant IDH1 peptide in Montanide, given subcutaneously with topical imiquimod. Receptor libraries were prepared by the immunoSEQ multiplex PCR assay. What TCRdb holds here is the immuneACCESS table cut down to in-frame rearrangements. Part of the clones is not present; checked against another copy, under half of the missing clones reflect an unresolved V gene, and the others are unexplained. This sample comprises 82,000 or so clones, approximately 85% of them detected only once. Jointly, the top ten make up 2% to 2.5% of the sample. Their target antigens are unknown. The specimen comprised PBMCs, sampled from a glioma patient whose treatment included an IDH1 peptide vaccine. These receptors originate from a man in his thirties or forties with glioma. Some clones in this sample may be carry-over from other donors' samples.

The rearrangement joins TRBV5-1 to TRBJ2-2; TRBD1 is a possible D gene (5 bases). CDR1 and CDR2 (germline): SGHRS, YFSETQ. Trimming stripped 2 bases from V and 4 bases from J, with 12 bases between. The CDR3 is made up of 15 amino acids. DNA for the CDR3: TGCGCCAGCAGCTTAGCTGGCCAGGGCACCGGGGAGCTGTTTTTT. It encodes CASSLAGQGTGELFF.

The chain is built from TRBV2 and TRBJ1-3; D call uncertain. The V end lost 3 bases, the J end lost 4 bases, and 16 bases lay between the germline ends. CDR3 length: 16 residues. Per the germline V gene, CDR1 is SNHLY and CDR2 is FYNNEI. CDR3 amino acids: CASSDQYGFSGNTIYF. CDR3 sequence (DNA): TGTGCCAGCAGTGATCAGTATGGATTTTCAGGAAACACCATATATTTT.

V gene TRBV28 combines with J gene TRBJ1-1; D gene uncertain. Germline values: CDR1 MDHEN, CDR2 SYDVKM. Trimming pared 7 bases from V and 11 bases from J, leaving 17 bases between. The CDR3 loop spans 12 amino acids. The CDR3 loop reads CASIEGPKAAFF. The DNA for the CDR3 is TGTGCCAGCATCGAAGGACCTAAAGCCGCTTTCTTT.

This clone was recorded only once. This rearrangement joins TRBV5-6 to TRBJ2-1; TRBD1 might be the D (6 bases). The CDR3 contains 16 residues. Trimming cost V 1 base and J 1 base, with 12 bases left between them. Germline lookup yields CDR1 SGHDT and CDR2 YYEEEE. CDR3 sequence reads: CASSLYAGESYNEQFF. In DNA form, the CDR3 reads TGTGCCAGCAGCTTGTACGCAGGGGAATCCTACAATGAGCAGTTCTTC.

J is TRBJ1-1 and V is TRBV30, with 8 positions matching TRBD1. Germline V lookup: CDR1 GTSNPN, CDR2 SVGIG (reference sequence). The length of the CDR3 is 13 residues. Trimming took 1 base from V and 5 from J; bases not matched to a gene: 3. CDR3: CAWSATGETEAFF. In nucleotides, the CDR3 is TGTGCCTGGAGTGCGACAGGGGAAACTGAAGCTTTCTTT.

V gene TRBV2 combines with J gene TRBJ2-5; D may be TRBD1 or TRBD2 (6 bases each). The V end lost 6 bases, the J end lost 5 bases, and 13 bases lay between the germline ends. CDR1 SNHLY and CDR2 FYNNEI come from the germline V gene. The CDR3 contains 13 residues. CDR3 in DNA: TGTGCCAGCAGAGGGGGGCCCGGGGAGACCCAGTACTTC. Protein: CASRGGPGETQYF. Combining the CDR3 with reference TRBV2 and TRBJ2-5 gives the whole variable domain EPEVTQTPSHQVTQMGQEVILRCVPISNHLYFYWYRQILGQKVEFLVSFYNNEISEKSEIFDDQFSVERPDGSNFTLKIRSTKLEDSAMYFCASRGGPGETQYFGPGTRLLVL.

The CDR3 bases are TGCGCCAGCAGCTTGAATGAGTGGGGCAATGAGCAGTTCTTC. Translated: CASSLNEWGNEQFF. The rearrangement uses TRBV5-1 and TRBJ2-1; D is ambiguous. The V and J ends lost 1 base and 6 bases respectively, with 11 bases between them. Germline loops: CDR1 SGHRS, CDR2 YFSETQ. This CDR3 is 14 amino acids long.

This clone came up once. The chain uses TRBV28 and TRBJ2-3; D might be TRBD1 (6 bases). The ends were cut back, 5 bases at V and 9 bases at J, with 18 bases in the middle. The CDR3 is made up of 14 amino acids. Germline assignment: CDR1 MDHEN and CDR2 SYDVKM. The CDR3 nucleotides are TGTGCCAGCAGTCCTAACGGGACACCATTAACGCAGTATTTT. As protein: CASSPNGTPLTQYF.

This sequence joins TRBV6-6 and TRBJ2-7; D perhaps matches TRBD1 (6 bases). Germline lookup yields CDR1 MNHNY and CDR2 SVGAGI (reference sequence). Deletions cut 6 bases from V and 5 bases from J, with 14 bases between. There are 13 residues in the CDR3. CDR3 sequence (DNA): TGTGCCAGCAGCCGCGACAGGTCCCACGAGCAGTACTTC. Protein: CASSRDRSHEQYF.

This clone has only one observation. V and J are TRBV11-2 and TRBJ2-5; D is tentatively TRBD1 or TRBD2 (5 bases each). The CDR3 spans 16 residues. The germline V gene has CDR1 SGHAT and CDR2 FQNNGV. V lost 0 bases and J 5 bases, leaving 16 bases between the germline ends. The CDR3 region is CASSLDPGTFEETQYF. The CDR3 region has the DNA TGTGCCAGCAGCTTAGATCCAGGGACCTTCGAGGAGACCCAGTACTTC.

The gene calls are TRBV29-1 and TRBJ2-7, with 11 nucleotides matching TRBD2. This CDR3 contains 16 residues. J gave up 1 base and V 3 bases, and 8 bases lay outside the gene matches. Germline V gene lookup returns CDR1 SQVTM and CDR2 ANQGSEA. CDR3 residues: CSVEGGTSGPSYEQYF. The CDR3 coding sequence is TGCAGCGTTGAGGGGGGGACTAGCGGTCCATCCTACGAGCAGTACTTC.

This clone was observed a few times. The chain uses TRBV7-9 and TRBJ1-5, with a tentative D call TRBD1 (6 bases). Germline V gives CDR1 SEHNR, CDR2 FQNEAQ (reference sequence). Between the trimmed V and J ends, which lost 5 bases and 6 bases, there was a span of 17 bases. This CDR3 region has 15 residues. The CDR3 DNA reads as TGTGCCAGCAGCGAGGGGGACCTGGGGGGTCAGCCCCAGCATTTT. This translates into CASSEGDLGGQPQHF. The full variable domain, rest sourced from reference TRBV7-9 and TRBJ1-5, is DTGVSQNPRHKITKRGQNVTFRCDPISEHNRLYWYRQTLGQGPEFLTYFQNEAQLEKSRLLSDRFSAERPKGSFSTLEIQRTEQGDSAMYLCASSEGDLGGQPQHFGDGTRLSIL.

With respect to this clone: Other DNA sequences within the sample encode an identical CDR3. V is TRBV6-5 and J is TRBJ1-3, with a possible D match to TRBD1 (5 bases). Germline CDR1 and CDR2: MNHEY and SVGAGI. The CDR3 is 15 amino acids. The V and J ends lost 4 bases and 0 bases respectively, with 10 bases between them. DNA of the CDR3: TGTGCCAGCAGTTCAAGACAGCGCTCTGGAAACACCATATATTTT. Amino acid sequence: CASSSRQRSGNTIYF.

J is TRBJ1-4 and V is TRBV5-5, with D unclear. The CDR3 spans 17 residues. Per the germline V gene, CDR1 is SGHKS and CDR2 is YYEKEE (reference sequence). The V end was cut by 4 bases, the J end by 5 bases, with 21 bases between. The CDR3 bases are TGTGCCAGCAGCCCCCCCACGGGGAACTTCGGGAATGAAAAACTGTTTTTT. Its translation is CASSPPTGNFGNEKLFF. Full variable domain (missing parts from reference TRBV5-5 and TRBJ1-4): DAGVTQSPTHLIKTRGQQVTLRCSPISGHKSVSWYQQVLGQGPQFIFQYYEKEERGRGNFPDRFSARQFPNYSSELNVNALLLGDSALYLCASSPPTGNFGNEKLFFGSGTQLSVL.